One and the same sample provided the 18 T cell receptor beta chains below, sequenced in a study of blood T cell repertoires in COVID-19. Sequenced by immunoSEQ multiplex PCR; TCRdb stores in-frame clones only, minus some. The repertoire holds 170,000 or so clones, with about nine tenths as singletons. Sequenced sample: PBMCs or T cells enriched from blood (not recorded which). The source is a woman younger than 30 who had recovered from COVID-19.

This clone was counted between two and nine times. The CDR3 loop reads CASSLFASGSFREAFF. The CDR3 DNA reads as TGTGCCAGCAGTTTATTCGCTAGTGGGTCGTTCCGTGAAGCTTTCTTT. This chain links TRBV28 with TRBJ1-1; no clear D. Looked up from germline, CDR1 is MDHEN and CDR2 is SYDVKM. Trimming pared 1 base from V and 7 bases from J, leaving 19 bases between. The length of the CDR3 is 16 residues.

This chain joins TRBV5-4 and TRBJ2-2; 8 bases agree with TRBD1. The J segment lost 4 bases and the V segment lost 2 bases, leaving 10 bases of the junction unmatched. The length of the CDR3 is 17 residues. The germline CDR1 and CDR2 sequences are SGHNT and YYREEE (reference sequence). The CDR3 coding sequence is TGTGCCAGCAGCTTTGGAAGACAGGGGAGTAGCACCGGGGAGCTGTTTTTT. Amino acid sequence: CASSFGRQGSSTGELFF.

The gene calls are TRBV7-9 and TRBJ2-2; D may be TRBD2 (6 bases). Germline CDR1 is SEHNR and CDR2 is FQNEAQ (reference sequence). The CDR3 covers 15 residues. V gave up 1 base and J gave up 4 bases, with 10 bases separating them. The CDR3 sequence is CASSLVRGTTGELFF. As DNA, the CDR3 is TGTGCCAGCAGCTTAGTCCGGGGGACCACCGGGGAGCTGTTTTTT.

The chain combines TRBV10-3 with TRBJ1-5, with D perhaps matching TRBD1 (5 bases). The germline V gene encodes CDR1 ENHRY and CDR2 SYGVKD. V shed 8 bases and J shed 5 bases, with 13 bases lying between them. The CDR3 is 13 amino acids. CDR3 amino acids: CAISPGIDQPQHF. CDR3 nucleotides: TGTGCCATCTCCCCAGGGATCGATCAGCCCCAGCATTTT.

This clone appeared a single time. The V call is TRBV28, the J call TRBJ1-3, with 7 bases lining up with TRBD1. Germline V gives CDR1 MDHEN, CDR2 SYDVKM. The trim removed 6 bases at V and 2 bases at J, leaving 1 base unmatched. The CDR3 sequence is 13 residues long. The CDR3 reads CASRQGAGNTIYF. In nucleotides, the CDR3 is TGTGCCAGCAGGCAGGGGGCTGGAAACACCATATATTTT.

This chain links TRBV19 with TRBJ1-1; maybe TRBD1 (5 bases). The germline gives CDR1 LNHDA, CDR2 SQIVND (reference sequence). The CDR3 length is 12 residues. Trimming pared 5 bases from V and 8 bases from J, leaving 12 bases between. The CDR3, as DNA: TGTGCCAGTAGTCCCGGGGGTCCCGAAGCTTTCTTT. It yields the protein CASSPGGPEAFF. Together with reference TRBV19 and TRBJ1-1, the CDR3 gives the full variable domain: DGGITQSPKYLFRKEGQNVTLSCEQNLNHDAMYWYRQDPGQGLRLIYYSQIVNDFQKGDIAEGYSVSREKKESFPLTVTSAQKNPTAFYLCASSPGGPEAFFGQGTRLTVV.

The J gene is TRBJ2-3, the V gene TRBV28; 11 bases align to TRBD2. J lost 6 bases, V lost 4 bases, and 15 bases had no gene match. CDR3 size: 18 residues. Germline V CDR1 and CDR2: MDHEN, SYDVKM. CDR3 sequence: CASSSPLGSGGASDTQYF. The CDR3, as DNA: TGTGCCAGCAGTTCCCCACTGGGTAGCGGGGGGGCGTCTGATACGCAGTATTTT.

The chain links TRBV15 to TRBJ1-3; 11 bases agree with TRBD1. V was clipped by 3 bases and J by 2 bases; unmatched bases: 3. The CDR3 is 16 amino acids. Germline lookup yields CDR1 LNHNV and CDR2 YYDKDF (reference sequence). The CDR3 sequence is CATSRDRGRAGNTIYF. CDR3 DNA: TGTGCCACCAGCAGGGACAGGGGGCGCGCTGGAAACACCATATATTTT.

This clone turned up a few times. This rearrangement joins TRBV5-1 to TRBJ2-7; 10 nucleotides align to TRBD2. Germline V gene sequence: CDR1 SGHRS, CDR2 YFSETQ. V was pared by 0 bases and J by 0 bases, with 0 bases of the junction left unmatched. CDR3 length equals 15 residues. The CDR3 spells CASSLGTSGSYEQYF. Written as DNA, the CDR3 is TGCGCCAGCAGCTTGGGGACTAGCGGCTCCTACGAGCAGTACTTC.

This sequence joins TRBV5-8 and TRBJ2-3; TRBD2 matches at 12 bases. V lost 4 bases to trimming and J lost 4 bases; unmatched junction nucleotides: 4. The CDR3 has 15 residues. Germline assignment: CDR1 SGHTS and CDR2 YDEGEE. The CDR3 DNA follows: TGTGCCAGCAGCCTAGCGGGGGGGCCATCAGATACGCAGTATTTT. Translating it yields CASSLAGGPSDTQYF.

J is TRBJ1-1 and V is TRBV6-1; D not resolved. The CDR3 covers 13 residues. Germline values: CDR1 MNHNS, CDR2 SASEGT. V was pared by 1 base and J by 5 bases, with 8 bases between. The CDR3 DNA follows: TGTGCCAGCAGTGAAGTCGCGAGGACTGAAGCTTTCTTT. It yields the protein CASSEVARTEAFF.

V gene TRBV7-2 combines with J gene TRBJ2-7; 11 nucleotides line up with TRBD2. The CDR3 covers 15 residues. Losses at the gene ends were 5 bases for V and 3 bases for J; bases not matched to a gene: 6. CDR1 SGHTA and CDR2 FQGNSA come from the germline V gene. This chain's CDR3 is CASSPTGTSGYEQYF. In DNA, the CDR3 is TGTGCCAGCAGCCCCACCGGGACTAGCGGCTACGAGCAGTACTTC.

This sequence joins TRBV18 and TRBJ1-3; the match to TRBD1 covers 9 bases. V was pared by 5 bases and J by 0 bases, with 8 bases of the junction left unmatched. This CDR3 is built from 17 residues. From germline, CDR1 is KGHSH and CDR2 LQKENI. This CDR3 is CASSTGQGRFSGNTIYF. CDR3 in DNA: TGTGCCAGCTCAACAGGACAGGGGCGCTTCTCTGGAAACACCATATATTTT.

The V call is TRBV18, the J call TRBJ2-7, with a weak D call TRBD2 (5 bases). This CDR3 has 13 residues. Trimming removed 3 bases at V and 2 bases at J, with 8 bases between. Germline-derived CDR1 and CDR2 are KGHSH and LQKENI. CDR3 bases: TGTGCCAGCTCACCGGAGCGGACCTACGAGCAGTACTTC. Encoded protein: CASSPERTYEQYF.

This rearrangement joins TRBV27 to TRBJ1-1; D perhaps matches TRBD1 (6 bases). V lost 5 bases and J lost 12, with 16 bases in between. The CDR3 totals 12 residues. Germline V CDR1 and CDR2: MNHEY, SMNVEV (reference sequence). CDR3 region: CASSSWGLDPFF. The DNA for the CDR3 is TGTGCCAGCAGTAGCTGGGGGCTTGACCCTTTCTTT.

The chain links TRBV27 to TRBJ1-1; weak D call: TRBD1 (6 bases). Between the trimmed V and J ends, which lost 4 bases and 8 bases, there was a span of 8 bases. Per germline, CDR1 MNHEY and CDR2 SMNVEV (reference sequence). This CDR3 is built from 11 residues. The CDR3 region is CASSYGTEAFF. The CDR3 coding sequence is TGTGCCAGCAGTTACGGGACAGAAGCTTTCTTT.

The table lists this clone with a count of one. The chain recombines TRBV10-3 with TRBJ1-1; 9 nucleotides line up with TRBD1. V trimming: 6 bases; J trimming: 1 base; junction bases outside the gene matches: 3. Germline V CDR1 and CDR2: ENHRY, SYGVKD. This CDR3 comprises 14 residues. The CDR3 region is CAISRDRENTEAFF. CDR3 nucleotide sequence: TGTGCCATCAGCAGGGACAGGGAGAACACTGAAGCTTTCTTT.

This sequence joins TRBV4-1 and TRBJ1-4, with D possibly being TRBD1 (6 bases). Germline assignment: CDR1 MGHRA and CDR2 YSYEKL. Trimming took off 1 base at V and 3 bases at J, with 15 bases between the two ends. The CDR3 contains 17 residues. This CDR3 reads CASSQALPGQPNEKLFF. In DNA, the CDR3 is TGCGCCAGCAGCCAAGCCCTACCGGGACAACCTAATGAAAAACTGTTTTTT.